Listed below are T cell receptor beta chains from one sample, sequenced in a study of regulatory T cells in long-lasting Graves disease. TCRdb re-analysed the multiplex PCR reads in MiXCR, keeping a single row per CDR3 protein. This repertoire shows around 500,000 distinct CDR3 sequences, around 12% found once; its top ten account for roughly 8.2%. This sample also belongs to another study, concerning T cells in Graves' hyperthyroidism and ophthalmopathy.

This specimen consisted of peripheral blood mononuclear cells (PBMCs), obtained at new diagnosis, from a patient treated with antithyroid drugs. These receptors originate from a woman in her twenties or thirties with Graves disease. Each CDR3 is given with its conserved first and last residue. The D gene is left open where the match is weak. Size is stated for part of the rows, as once, few or many counts, or as a class when the clone is expanded.

v_call	d_call	clone_size	j_call	cdr3_aa	cdr3_nt
TRBV6-2/TRBV6-3	NA	many	TRBJ1-1	CASSYSGRRKTEAFF	TGTGCCAGCAGTTACAGTGGCAGGCGGAAGACTGAAGCTTTCTTT
TRBV15	TRBD1	many	TRBJ2-3	CATSPRTGKTDTQYF	TGTGCCACCAGCCCTCGGACAGGGAAAACAGATACGCAGTATTTT
TRBV28	NA	many	TRBJ1-2	CASSPRSGGGGGYTF	TGTGCCAGCAGTCCTCGTTCTGGGGGCGGCGGGGGCTACACCTTC
TRBV16	TRBD1	few	TRBJ2-7	CASSQSGTGYEQYF	TGTGCCAGCAGCCAATCTGGGACAGGCTACGAGCAGTACTTC
TRBV11-2	TRBD1	NA	TRBJ2-1	CASSRLPVGQGANNEQFF	TGTGCCAGCAGCCGCCTTCCGGTGGGACAGGGGGCGAACAATGAGCAGTTCTTC
TRBV6-1	NA	many	TRBJ2-2	CASSPQNTGELFF	TGTGCCAGCAGTCCACAAAACACCGGGGAGCTGTTTTTT
TRBV6-1	NA	NA	TRBJ2-1	CASSPQGASRDEQFF	TGTGCCAGCAGCCCTCAAGGGGCTAGTCGAGATGAGCAGTTCTTC
TRBV6-1	NA	many	TRBJ2-5	CASSEGGRVWETQYF	TGTGCCAGCAGTGAAGGCGGCAGGGTCTGGGAGACCCAGTACTTC
TRBV6-5	NA	many	TRBJ2-7	CASSYSAPLDFYEQYF	TGTGCCAGCAGTTACTCCGCTCCTTTAGACTTCTACGAGCAGTACTTC
TRBV6-1	TRBD1	many	TRBJ1-2	CASRRGQTYGYTF	TGTGCCAGCCGGCGGGGACAGACTTATGGCTACACCTTC
TRBV6-5	TRBD2	many	TRBJ2-1	CASSYSSPGLATLRKPNEQFF	TGTGCCAGCAGTTACTCGTCCCCGGGACTAGCGACCTTAAGGAAGCCCAATGAGCAGTTCTTC
TRBV4-3	NA	NA	TRBJ2-3	CASSQIAVPSTDTQYF	TGCGCCAGCAGCCAGATAGCGGTTCCTAGCACAGATACGCAGTATTTT
TRBV30	NA	many	TRBJ1-2	CASKTGDNYGYTF	TGTGCCTCGAAGACAGGTGATAACTATGGCTACACCTTC
TRBV6-1	NA	many	TRBJ2-5	CASSRLSAETQYF	TGTGCCAGCAGTCGTCTATCCGCGGAGACCCAGTACTTC
TRBV5-1	TRBD1	NA	TRBJ1-1	CASSSQRQGDTEAFF	TGCGCCAGCAGCTCCCAGAGACAGGGGGACACTGAAGCTTTCTTT
TRBV12-3/TRBV12-4	TRBD2	NA	TRBJ2-1	CASSQRAGGYNEQFF	TGTGCCAGCAGCCAAAGGGCGGGAGGATACAATGAGCAGTTCTTC
TRBV6-1	TRBD2	many	TRBJ2-1	CASRGTAGAYNEQFF	TGTGCCAGCAGGGGGACTGCGGGAGCCTACAATGAGCAGTTCTTC
TRBV7-2	NA	NA	TRBJ2-3	CASSLKSFSTDTQYF	TGTGCCAGCAGCTTAAAGTCCTTTTCCACAGATACGCAGTATTTT
TRBV14	NA	many	TRBJ1-5	CASSWAPGQPQHF	TGTGCCAGCAGCTGGGCTCCAGGTCAGCCCCAGCATTTT
TRBV3-1	NA	few	TRBJ1-1	CASSLKGGGGAFF	TGTGCCAGCAGCCTCAAAGGCGGGGGAGGAGCTTTCTTT
TRBV6-5	NA	few	TRBJ2-3	CASSYRSAMADTQYF	TGTGCCAGCAGTTACCGTAGCGCTATGGCGGATACGCAGTATTTT
TRBV5-6	TRBD1	NA	TRBJ2-7	CASSFTWTGGNEQYF	TGTGCCAGCAGCTTCACTTGGACAGGGGGCAACGAGCAGTACTTC
TRBV2	TRBD2	NA	TRBJ2-5	CASSEEASGRGGETQYF	TGTGCCAGCAGTGAGGAGGCTAGCGGGAGGGGTGGGGAGACCCAGTACTTC
TRBV24-1	NA	many	TRBJ2-1	CATRGLGDNEQFF	TGTGCCACCAGGGGCCTAGGGGACAATGAGCAGTTCTTC
TRBV28	TRBD2	many	TRBJ2-1	CASRPGWSGRLDEQFF	TGTGCCAGCAGGCCGGGGTGGAGCGGGAGATTAGATGAGCAGTTCTTC
TRBV7-3	NA	few	TRBJ2-2	CASSLLASIRTGELFF	TGTGCCAGCAGCTTGCTAGCGTCGATCCGGACCGGGGAGCTGTTTTTT
TRBV4-3	NA	few	TRBJ2-5	CASSQEVGTGPTKETQYF	TGCGCCAGCAGCCAAGAAGTTGGAACAGGGCCGACAAAAGAGACCCAGTACTTC
TRBV20-1	NA	many	TRBJ2-7	CSARLTGRSYEQYF	TGCAGTGCTAGGCTAACAGGGCGCTCCTACGAGCAGTACTTC
TRBV7-9	TRBD1	NA	TRBJ2-7	CASSLGLVGQPAYEQYF	TGTGCCAGCAGCTTAGGTTTAGTGGGACAGCCCGCCTACGAGCAGTACTTC
TRBV18	NA	many	TRBJ1-4	CASSPSTGRRTTNEKLFF	TGTGCCAGCTCACCATCTACCGGACGGCGCACGACTAATGAAAAACTGTTTTTT
TRBV7-9	NA	NA	TRBJ2-1	CASSSPLRVEGVQFF	TGTGCCAGCAGCTCACCCCTGCGGGTTGAGGGGGTGCAGTTCTTC
TRBV11-2	NA	many	TRBJ2-2	CASSIFPTESTGELFF	TGTGCCAGCAGCATTTTTCCGACGGAAAGCACCGGGGAGCTGTTTTTT
TRBV19	TRBD2	few	TRBJ2-7	CASSIGGGLIYEQYF	TGTGCCAGTAGTATTGGGGGAGGGTTAATCTACGAGCAGTACTTC
TRBV27	NA	NA	TRBJ1-5	CASSPRLAQPQHF	TGTGCCAGCAGTCCCAGGCTTGCTCAGCCCCAGCATTTT
TRBV2	NA	many	TRBJ1-5	CASSENVGGDQPQHF	TGTGCCAGCAGTGAAAACGTGGGCGGCGATCAGCCCCAGCATTTT
TRBV5-4	TRBD2	NA	TRBJ2-3	CASSPGGSGRANTLYF	TGTGCCAGCAGCCCTGGGGGTAGCGGGAGAGCAAATACGCTGTATTTT
TRBV5-1	TRBD1	NA	TRBJ2-2	CASSLGTGGPGELFF	TGCGCCAGCAGCTTGGGGACAGGGGGTCCCGGGGAGCTGTTTTTT
TRBV6-1	TRBD1	many	TRBJ2-7	CASSMDRDEQYF	TGTGCCAGCAGTATGGACAGGGACGAGCAGTACTTC
TRBV2	TRBD1	NA	TRBJ1-1	CASKRDRENEAFF	TGTGCCAGCAAAAGGGACAGGGAAAATGAAGCTTTCTTT
TRBV28	NA	few	TRBJ2-2	CASKSHTGELFF	TGTGCCAGCAAATCCCACACCGGGGAGCTGTTTTTT
TRBV27	TRBD1	few	TRBJ2-1	CASSFSDRDNEQFF	TGTGCCAGCAGTTTTAGTGACAGGGACAATGAGCAGTTCTTC
TRBV30	TRBD2	many	TRBJ2-7	CAWAGLAGVEQYF	TGTGCCTGGGCGGGACTAGCGGGAGTCGAGCAGTACTTC